The 5 T cell receptor beta chains presented below share a single source sample, sequenced in a study of spatial heterogeneity in lung cancer (dated by TCRdb to the late 2010s). The sample's time point, from its label and the paper: sample taken at primary tumor resection. The receptor library was made with 5' RACE. Sequencing relied on a NextSeq 500. TCRdb handled the public reads itself, with Q25 trimming in fastp and clone calling in MiXCR, and kept productive beta chains. Entries that share a CDR3 protein sequence are merged under the most common genes and DNA. The sample data list approximately 40,000 distinct CDR3 sequences, and roughly an eighth of these were observed just once. The ten most abundant clones make up 55% to 70% of the sample. The material sequenced was PBMCs, taken at surgery. The receptor set was obtained from a male donor with early-stage non-small cell lung cancer.

This clonotype was counted at least ten times. The chain uses TRBV2 and TRBJ1-1, with 8 bases aligning to TRBD1. Germline V gene data show CDR1 as SNHLY and CDR2 as FYNNEI. Trimming cost V 7 bases and J 1 base; bases outside gene matches: 8. CDR3 length: 15 amino acids. The CDR3 reads CASTHRGNSNTEAFF. DNA for the CDR3: TGTGCCAGCACCCACAGGGGGAACTCGAACACTGAAGCTTTCTTT.

This clonotype showed up just a few times. V and J are TRBV20-1 and TRBJ2-5, with 10 nucleotides matching TRBD2. V dropped 5 bases and J dropped 2; count of bases not matched to a gene: 8. Germline V gene lookup returns CDR1 DFQATT and CDR2 SNEGSKA (reference sequence). This CDR3 contains 15 residues. The CDR3 loop is CSASRTSGGQETQYF. For the CDR3, the DNA is TGCAGTGCTTCCCGGACTAGCGGCGGTCAAGAGACCCAGTACTTC.

This clonotype showed up just a few times. The chain joins TRBV28 to TRBJ2-7; weak D call: TRBD1 (5 bases). The CDR3 runs 14 residues. The germline V and J ends were trimmed by 3 bases and 0 bases, with 9 bases remaining between them. CDR1 MDHEN and CDR2 SYDVKM come from the germline V gene. CDR3 nucleotides: TGTGCCAGCAGTTTGGCAGGGAACTCCTACGAGCAGTACTTC. This codes for CASSLAGNSYEQYF.

The table lists this clonotype with many counts. The V gene is TRBV5-1, the J gene TRBJ2-5, with 7 bases that match TRBD1. CDR3 length: 15 amino acids. The germline gives CDR1 SGHRS, CDR2 YFSETQ. The trim removed 1 base at V and 2 bases at J, leaving 5 bases unmatched. Here the CDR3 reads CASSLMRGRQETQYF. CDR3 sequence (DNA): TGCGCCAGCAGCTTGATGAGGGGGCGGCAAGAGACCCAGTACTTC.

This rearrangement joins TRBV28 to TRBJ2-5; no clear D gene. Trimming removed 2 bases from V and 5 bases from J, with 12 bases in between. The CDR3 totals 14 residues. The germline V gene encodes CDR1 MDHEN and CDR2 SYDVKM. CDR3 nucleotides: TGTGCCAGCAGTTTAAGAGCAGACCGGGAGACCCAGTACTTC. Protein: CASSLRADRETQYF.